Listed below are T cell receptor beta chains from one sample, sequenced in a study of blood T cell repertoires in COVID-19. The assay was immunoSEQ multiplex PCR, and TCRdb's table has in-frame clones only and misses some. The table includes around 250,000 clones, nearly 90% detected once. Sequenced input: peripheral blood. The receptors derive from a woman aged 60 to 75 with COVID-19, enrolled during active disease. CDR3s leave out the opening cysteine and the closing phenylalanine or tryptophan. Each record gives: J gene, V gene, CDR3 protein.

TRBJ2-1,TRBV13,ASSLGLAGTYEQF
TRBJ1-5,TRBV21-1,ASSKRAGQGGENQPQH
TRBJ2-1,TRBV5-4,ASSAPQVYNEQF
TRBJ2-2,TRBV7-3,ASSLVSGVTGELF
TRBJ1-2,TRBV5-6,ASSLVRQSYGYT
TRBJ1-5,TRBV6-4,ASSVDRGSQPQH
TRBJ2-1,TRBV7-3,ASSLNSPGHANEQF
TRBJ1-3,TRBV2,ASRRMWGVLGTDTIY
TRBJ1-1,TRBV12-3/TRBV12-4,ASTDRDFTEAF
TRBJ1-5,TRBV6-4,ASSEGGSPHQPQH
TRBJ2-3,TRBV11-2,ASSASGSSQY
TRBJ2-5,TRBV5-1,ASSLSKTVFSAQY
TRBJ1-5,TRBV12-3/TRBV12-4,ASSPTGNQPQH
TRBJ1-5,TRBV4-1,ASSQFPGQGGAWGNQPQH
TRBJ2-3,TRBV24-1,ATSDASGTGDTQY
TRBJ1-2,TRBV7-8,ASSPSQQVVYGYT
TRBJ1-3,TRBV9,ASSPRTGSGNTIY
TRBJ1-6,TRBV2,ASRGDGAYNSPLH
TRBJ1-2,TRBV2,ASRGTGGYYGYT
TRBJ1-2,TRBV7-2,ASSSNAGSLLGGYT
TRBJ1-4,TRBV4-2,ASSLNRGLGNEKLF
TRBJ2-7,TRBV6-5,ASSFGTGGDEQY
TRBJ2-1,TRBV4-2,ASSQDIQGLSYNEQF
TRBJ2-5,TRBV7-6,ASSRGQGQETQY
TRBJ2-3,TRBV7-2,ASSPRVGGSTDTQY